This TCR beta chain was observed in a study of cytomegalovirus exposure and HLA in healthy donors. Looking at the study overall: Tens of millions of unique TCRs from HLA-typed donors were held in an early release of data. General study points: Rare sequences made up most TCRs, while some public TCRs were found in many donors. Among immune exposure information, only CMV serostatus was available.

From germline, CDR1 is SEHNR and CDR2 FQNEAQ (reference sequence). V lost 6 bases and J lost 5, with 17 bases in between. The CDR3 sequence is 14 residues long. The PCR made use of 60 Vbeta and 13 Jbeta primers. In the study's own analysis: A follow-up analysis tallied tens of millions of unique TCR beta chains, roughly 11 million shared. Produced via immunoSEQ multiplex PCR; TCRdb's table is partial and in-frame only. V and J calls and clone size are those listed in that table; D and trimming were worked out from the DNA. The sample shows over 150,000 clones, 80% to 90% of them seen only once. This clone showed up just once. Antigen: not known.

The rearrangement joins TRBV7-9 to TRBJ2-7; possibly TRBD1 for D (6 bases). This sequence was found in a woman in her forties or fifties in good health and CMV-seronegative. Sequences were obtained from PBMCs. CDR3 amino acids: CASSWGLTANEQYF. For the CDR3, the DNA is TGTGCCAGCAGTTGGGGGCTCACTGCTAACGAGCAGTACTTC.